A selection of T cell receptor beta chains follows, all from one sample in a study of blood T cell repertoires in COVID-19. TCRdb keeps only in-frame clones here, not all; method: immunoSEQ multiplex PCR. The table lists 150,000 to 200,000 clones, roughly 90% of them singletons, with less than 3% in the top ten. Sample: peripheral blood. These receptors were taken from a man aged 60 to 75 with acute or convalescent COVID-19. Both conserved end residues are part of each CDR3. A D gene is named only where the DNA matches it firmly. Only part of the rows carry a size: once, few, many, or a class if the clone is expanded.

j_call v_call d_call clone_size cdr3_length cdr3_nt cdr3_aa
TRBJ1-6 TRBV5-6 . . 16 TGTGCCAGCAGCCAAGAACGGGTATCCTATAATTCACCCCTCCACTTT CASSQERVSYNSPLHF
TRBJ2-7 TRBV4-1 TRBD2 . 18 TGCGCCAGCAGCCAAGTGGCTAGCGGGGGGACTTACTCCTACGAGCAGTACTTC CASSQVASGGTYSYEQYF
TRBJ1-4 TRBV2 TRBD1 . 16 TGTGCCAGCAGTGAATCCGGACAGGGGGCGTACGAAAAACTGTTTTTT CASSESGQGAYEKLFF
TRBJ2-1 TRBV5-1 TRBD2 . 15 TGCGCCAGCACCCCAGGGAGCGGGGTCCCCAGAGAGCAGTTCTTC CASTPGSGVPREQFF
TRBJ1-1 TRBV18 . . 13 TGTGCCAGCTCACCGGTACAGAGCCGTGAAGCTTTCTTT CASSPVQSREAFF
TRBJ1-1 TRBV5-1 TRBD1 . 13 TGCGCCAGCAGCTCTCAACCGGGACAGGAAGCTTTCTTT CASSSQPGQEAFF
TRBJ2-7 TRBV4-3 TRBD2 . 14 TGCGCCAGCAGCCAAACTAGCGGGGCCTACGAGCAGTACTTC CASSQTSGAYEQYF
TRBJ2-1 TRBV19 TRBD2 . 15 TGTGCCAGTGGGCCTGGAATAGCGGGTTACAATGAGCAGTTCTTC CASGPGIAGYNEQFF
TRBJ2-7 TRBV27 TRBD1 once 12 TGTGCCAGCAGACAGGGGGCCTACGAGCAGTACTTC CASRQGAYEQYF
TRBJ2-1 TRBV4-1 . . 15 TGCGCCAGCAGCCGGCTGGGACAAGCTAGCAATGAGCAGTTCTTC CASSRLGQASNEQFF
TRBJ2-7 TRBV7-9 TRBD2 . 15 TGTGCCAGCAGCTTAGTTCTAGCGGGGACCTACGAGCAGTACTTC CASSLVLAGTYEQYF
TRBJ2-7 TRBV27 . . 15 TGTGCCAGCAGTTTATCGAAGTCGAACGGCGGCGAGCAGTACTTC CASSLSKSNGGEQYF
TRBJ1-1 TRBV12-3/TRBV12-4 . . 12 TGTGCCAGCAGTTGGACAAGCACTGAAGCTTTCTTT CASSWTSTEAFF
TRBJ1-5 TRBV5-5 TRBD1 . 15 TGTGCCAGCAGCTCCCGACAGGGTATGGGACAGCCCCAGCATTTT CASSSRQGMGQPQHF
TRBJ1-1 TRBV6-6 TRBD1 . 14 TGTGCCAGCAGACCGGACAGGGGGCTTTTTGAAGCTTTCTTT CASRPDRGLFEAFF
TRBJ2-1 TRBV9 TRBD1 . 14 TGTGCCAGCAGCGTAGGGGACAGTTACAATGAGCAGTTCTTC CASSVGDSYNEQFF
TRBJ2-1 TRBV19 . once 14 TGTGCCAGTAGTAGCACCCAGGGAGGAGGTGAGCAGTTCTTC CASSSTQGGGEQFF
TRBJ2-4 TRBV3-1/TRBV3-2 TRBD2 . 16 TGTGCCAGCAGCCAATTCGGGGGGGTGGCCAAAAACATTCAGTACTTC CASSQFGGVAKNIQYF
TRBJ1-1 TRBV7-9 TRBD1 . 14 TGTGCCAGCAGCCAACAGGGGAGGAACACTGAAGCTTTCTTT CASSQQGRNTEAFF
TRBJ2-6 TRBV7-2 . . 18 TGTGCCAGCAGCTTGACCAGGGTAGCCCAATCTGGGGCCAACGTCCTGACTTTC CASSLTRVAQSGANVLTF
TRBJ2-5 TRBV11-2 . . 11 TGTGCCAGCAGTAAGGTTAGCGTCCAGTACTTC CASSKVSVQYF
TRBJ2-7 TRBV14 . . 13 TGTGCCAGCAGCCAACAGAACACCTACGAGCAGTACTTC CASSQQNTYEQYF
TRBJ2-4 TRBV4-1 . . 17 TGCGCCAGCAGCCAACCACCACAGGGTTTGGCCAAAAACATTCAGTACTTC CASSQPPQGLAKNIQYF
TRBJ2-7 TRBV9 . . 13 TGTGCCAGCAGCAAGAACACGTACGACGAGCAGTACTTC CASSKNTYDEQYF
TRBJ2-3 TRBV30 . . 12 TGTGCCTGGAGCTCTGTAACAGATACGCAGTATTTT CAWSSVTDTQYF
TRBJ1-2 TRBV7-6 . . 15 TGTGCCAGCAGCAACACAATCCACGGGGACTATGGCTACACCTTC CASSNTIHGDYGYTF
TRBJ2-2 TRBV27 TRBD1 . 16 TGTGCCAGCAGTTTCACCGCACAGGGGGCGGTCGGGGAGCTGTTTTTT CASSFTAQGAVGELFF
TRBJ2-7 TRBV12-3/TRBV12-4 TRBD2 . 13 TGTGCCAGCACCGTTAGCGGGGACTACGAGCAGTACTTC CASTVSGDYEQYF
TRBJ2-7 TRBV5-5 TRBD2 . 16 TGTGCCAGCAGCTACCCGGGACTAGCGGCCTCCTACGAGCAGTACTTC CASSYPGLAASYEQYF
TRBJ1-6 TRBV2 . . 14 TGTGCCAGCAACGTCAGGGTCTATAATTCACCCCTCCACTTT CASNVRVYNSPLHF
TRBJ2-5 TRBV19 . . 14 TGTGCCAGTAGTTATAGTCACGGAGAAGAGACCCAGTACTTC CASSYSHGEETQYF
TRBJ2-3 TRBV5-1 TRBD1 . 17 TGCGCCAGCAGCCCAGACCCAGGGGGCGTGAGCACAGATACGCAGTATTTT CASSPDPGGVSTDTQYF
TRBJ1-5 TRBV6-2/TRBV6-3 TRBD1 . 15 TGTGCCAGCAGCAGAAAGACAGGGGGCAACCAGCCCCAGCATTTT CASSRKTGGNQPQHF
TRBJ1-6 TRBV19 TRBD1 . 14 TGTGCCAGTAATGAAAGGACAGGGACGGGTTCCCTCCACTTT CASNERTGTGSLHF
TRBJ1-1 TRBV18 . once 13 TGTGCCAGCTCACCACCGGGGCGATTTGAAGCTTTCTTT CASSPPGRFEAFF
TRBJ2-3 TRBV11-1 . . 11 TGTGCCAGCAGCCCGGGGGATACGCAGTATTTT CASSPGDTQYF
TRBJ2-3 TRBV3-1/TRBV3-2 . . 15 TGTGCCAGCAGCGAACCGGGGGGCAGCACAGATACGCAGTATTTT CASSEPGGSTDTQYF
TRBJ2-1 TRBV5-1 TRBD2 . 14 TGCGCCAGCAGCGGACTAGCAGAGTACGATGAGCAGTTCTTC CASSGLAEYDEQFF
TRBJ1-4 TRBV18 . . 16 TGTGCCAGCTCACCAATCGCAGGGGCGGCTAATGAAAAACTGTTTTTT CASSPIAGAANEKLFF
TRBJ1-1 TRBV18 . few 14 TGTGCCAGCTCACCTGGAGGGCCCAACACTGAAGCTTTCTTT CASSPGGPNTEAFF
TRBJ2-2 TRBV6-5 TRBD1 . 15 TGTGCCAGCATCCCTGGGACAGGGGGCGTCGGGGAGCTGTTTTTT CASIPGTGGVGELFF
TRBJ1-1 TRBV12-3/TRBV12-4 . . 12 TGTGCCAGCAGTTGGGGGGAAACTGAAGCTTTCTTT CASSWGETEAFF
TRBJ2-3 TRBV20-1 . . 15 TGCAGTGCTAGTACGGCGACTTCCCGCGCAGATACGCAGTATTTT CSASTATSRADTQYF
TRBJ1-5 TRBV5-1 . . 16 TGCGCCAGCAGCCTGGACGGGCGGGGGAAAAACCAGCCCCAGCATTTT CASSLDGRGKNQPQHF
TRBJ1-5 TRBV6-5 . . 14 TGTGCCAGCAGTTACCTGGCAGGTAATCAGCCCCAGCATTTT CASSYLAGNQPQHF
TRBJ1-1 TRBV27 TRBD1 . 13 TGTGCCAGCAGTTTATCAGAGGGGGCGAAAGCTTTCTTT CASSLSEGAKAFF
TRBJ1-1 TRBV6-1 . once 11 TGTGCCAGCAGTGAAGCTAGCCAGGGCCTCTTT CASSEASQGLF
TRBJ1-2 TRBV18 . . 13 TGTGCCAGCTCCCGGGATCCCCTCCACGGCTACACCTTC CASSRDPLHGYTF
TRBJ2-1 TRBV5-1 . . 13 TGCGCCAGCAGCTTGCAGGGTAGGAATGAGCAGTTCTTC CASSLQGRNEQFF
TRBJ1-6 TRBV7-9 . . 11 TGTGCCAGCAGTTCTTCTGAGGCCCTCCACTTT CASSSSEALHF
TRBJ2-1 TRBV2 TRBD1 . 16 TGTGCCAGCAGTAATCTGTGGACAGGGGCATCCAATGAGCAGTTCTTC CASSNLWTGASNEQFF
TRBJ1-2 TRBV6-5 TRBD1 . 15 TGTGCCAGCAGTTACTCTACAGGGGGAAACTATGGCTACACCTTC CASSYSTGGNYGYTF
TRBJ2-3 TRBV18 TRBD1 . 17 TGTGCCAGCTCACCTGCCGGGACAGGGGAAAGATCAGATACGCAGTATTTT CASSPAGTGERSDTQYF
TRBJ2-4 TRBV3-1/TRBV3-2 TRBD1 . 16 TGTGCCAGCAGCCTGACAGGGTCGGGTAGCAAAAACATTCAGTACTTC CASSLTGSGSKNIQYF